The 15 T cell receptor beta chains below come from one sample, sequenced in a study of blood T cell repertoires in COVID-19. Libraries were prepared by immunoSEQ multiplex PCR; TCRdb keeps only in-frame clonotypes and omits some of them. This table holds under 150,000 clones, around 87% found once. The sequenced material came from PBMCs or T cells enriched from blood (not recorded which). These receptors were collected from a woman aged 25-40 years with acute COVID-19.

The count of this clone is one. This chain links TRBV4-3 with TRBJ1-2; TRBD1 might be the D (6 bases). CDR1 and CDR2 from the germline V gene are LGHNA and YSLEER. The CDR3 spans 13 residues. V dropped 0 bases and J dropped 6 bases, with 8 bases sitting between them. The CDR3 region has the DNA TGCGCCAGCAGCCAAGAGAAGGGGGATGGCTACACCTTC. Its protein product is CASSQEKGDGYTF.

This clone has ten or more counts. This rearrangement joins TRBV6-5 to TRBJ2-7, with TRBD1 identical over 7 bases. The CDR3 is 13 amino acids. Germline-derived CDR1 and CDR2 are MNHEY and SVGAGI. After removal of 5 bases from V and 5 bases from J, the junction contained 6 bases not matched to a gene. In nucleotides, the CDR3 is TGTGCCAGCAGTCCGACAGGGAGCCACGAGCAGTACTTC. Amino acids: CASSPTGSHEQYF.

The chain employs TRBV28 and TRBJ2-1, with 12 bases fitting TRBD2. Germline V gene sequence: CDR1 MDHEN, CDR2 SYDVKM. The junction had 10 bases not matched to a gene; V was cut back by 6 bases and J by 4 bases. CDR3 size: 17 residues. The CDR3 loop is CASSTALAGGSYNEQFF. The CDR3 nucleotides are TGTGCCAGCAGCACCGCTCTAGCGGGAGGGTCATACAATGAGCAGTTCTTC.

The chain links TRBV7-2 to TRBJ2-5; a possible D gene is TRBD2 (6 bases). The germline CDR1 and CDR2 sequences are SGHTA and FQGNSA. The CDR3 has 15 amino acids. The V and J ends lost 1 base and 3 bases respectively, with 12 bases between them. The CDR3 nucleotides read TGTGCCAGCAGCTTAGACGGGACTTACGAAGAGACCCAGTACTTC. This sequence encodes CASSLDGTYEETQYF.

V gene TRBV3-1 (or the pseudogene TRBV3-2) combines with J gene TRBJ2-7, with TRBD2 matching over 11 bases. Germline CDR1 LGHDT, CDR2 YNNKEL (reference sequence). With 0 bases clipped from V and 3 bases from J, the junction kept 10 bases outside the gene matches. The CDR3 runs 18 residues. The CDR3 region has the DNA TGTGCCAGCAGCCAAGAACATTCCGGGACTAGCGGAGGCTACGAGCAGTACTTC. Residues: CASSQEHSGTSGGYEQYF.

The chain combines TRBV28 with TRBJ2-1, with 9 bases aligning to TRBD2. CDR3 length: 13 residues. From germline, CDR1 is MDHEN and CDR2 SYDVKM. V shed 5 bases, J shed 6 bases, and the junction held 2 bases outside the gene matches. The chain's CDR3 is CASSDSGGNEQFF. The CDR3 DNA is TGTGCCAGCAGTGATAGCGGGGGCAATGAGCAGTTCTTC.

The chain uses TRBV5-1 and TRBJ2-1, with D maybe TRBD2 (6 bases). Germline V gene sequence: CDR1 SGHRS, CDR2 YFSETQ. CDR3 size: 15 residues. V was clipped by 4 bases and J by 0 bases, with 11 bases between them. The CDR3 sequence is CASSPPRDSYNEQFF. CDR3 bases: TGCGCCAGCAGCCCACCGCGGGACTCCTACAATGAGCAGTTCTTC.

V is TRBV9 and J is TRBJ2-1, with TRBD2 matching 8 bases. Germline assignment: CDR1 SGDLS and CDR2 YYNGEE. The CDR3 covers 20 residues. V dropped 0 bases and J dropped 6; count of bases not matched to a gene: 20. The CDR3: CASSVVPPRLANLMANEQFF. The CDR3, as DNA: TGTGCCAGCAGCGTAGTACCCCCGAGACTAGCGAATCTCATGGCCAATGAGCAGTTCTTC.

The chain carries TRBV28 and TRBJ1-1, with D possibly being TRBD1 (5 bases). The ends were cut back, 2 bases at V and 6 bases at J, with 16 bases in the middle. This CDR3 is built from 15 residues. Germline assignment: CDR1 MDHEN and CDR2 SYDVKM. CDR3 nucleotide sequence: TGTGCCAGCAGTTTACCATTCATGACAGTCGCTGAAGCTTTCTTT. Translation gives CASSLPFMTVAEAFF.

The chain is built from TRBV5-6 and TRBJ2-7; D possibly corresponds to TRBD2 (6 bases). The length of the CDR3 is 15 residues. Trimming left V 2 bases short and J 4 bases short, with 16 bases between. The germline V gene encodes CDR1 SGHDT and CDR2 YYEEEE. The CDR3 region is CASSFPRESLYEQYF. The CDR3 DNA sequence: TGTGCCAGCAGCTTTCCCCGGGAGAGTCTTTACGAGCAGTACTTC.

V is TRBV18 and J is TRBJ2-2; TRBD1 matches 9 bases. Germline trimming cut 0 bases from V and 4 bases from J; bases unmatched to any gene: 3. Germline V lookup: CDR1 KGHSH, CDR2 LQKENI. The CDR3 length is 16 residues. Written as DNA, the CDR3 is TGTGCCAGCTCACCACCGACAGGGGGGAGCACCGGGGAGCTGTTTTTT. Protein sequence: CASSPPTGGSTGELFF.

V is TRBV9 and J is TRBJ1-1; possible D gene TRBD1, 5 bases. Trimming removed 0 bases from V and 8 bases from J, with 11 bases in between. This CDR3 is 13 amino acids long. Germline V CDR1 and CDR2: SGDLS, YYNGEE. The CDR3 DNA sequence: TGTGCCAGCAGCGTAGAGGTAGGACAAGAAGCTTTCTTT. Encoded protein: CASSVEVGQEAFF. Full variable domain (rest looked up from reference TRBV9 and TRBJ1-1): DSGVTQTPKHLITATGQRVTLRCSPRSGDLSVYWYQQSLDQGLQFLIQYYNGEERAKGNILERFSAQQFPDLHSELNLSSLELGDSALYFCASSVEVGQEAFFGQGTRLTVV.

This clone has a handful of counts. The V gene is TRBV9, the J gene TRBJ1-1; tentatively, D is TRBD1 (6 bases). Germline V CDR1 and CDR2: SGDLS, YYNGEE. Trimming removed 0 bases from V and 1 base from J, with 19 bases in between. This CDR3 is built from 18 residues. For the CDR3, the DNA is TGTGCCAGCAGCGTAGGAGGGGCTCCGGGACACCAGAACACTGAAGCTTTCTTT. The encoded protein is CASSVGGAPGHQNTEAFF.

The V call is TRBV28, the J call TRBJ2-3; 8 bases are a match to TRBD2. Germline V gene sequence: CDR1 MDHEN, CDR2 SYDVKM. This CDR3 is built from 18 residues. The ends lost 5 bases at V and 3 bases at J; junction bases unmatched: 16. This chain's CDR3 is CASSLMNRLSGSTDTQYF. CDR3 sequence (DNA): TGTGCCAGCAGTCTCATGAACCGACTAAGCGGGAGTACAGATACGCAGTATTTT.

The rearrangement joins TRBV27 to TRBJ2-3; maybe TRBD2 (5 bases). This CDR3 has 15 residues. Germline V gene sequence: CDR1 MNHEY, CDR2 SMNVEV (reference sequence). Trimming took off 5 bases at V and 6 bases at J, with 18 bases between the two ends. CDR3 DNA: TGTGCCAGCAGTCCCCTCGAAGCGGTTCCGGATACGCAGTATTTT. It encodes CASSPLEAVPDTQYF.